This is a list of T cell receptor beta chains from one sample in a study of CD8+CD57+ T cells in acquired aplastic anemia. TCRdb re-derived calls from the reads in MiXCR, one entry per CDR3 protein. The sample lists approximately 250,000 distinct CDR3 sequences, 82% occurring once. The specimen sequenced was sorted CD4+, CD8+, or CD8+CD57+ T cells (not recorded which) from PBMCs. All receptors derive from a human donor with aplastic anemia. Each CDR3 is given with its conserved first and last residue. A D gene is named only where the DNA matches it firmly. Some rows have no size entry. The others give once, few or many, or a class for an expanded clone.

clone_size: NA; v_call: TRBV9; j_call: TRBJ1-1; d_call: NA; cdr3_aa: CASSVDAGANVRTEAFF; cdr3_nt: TGTGCCAGCAGCGTAGACGCAGGGGCGAATGTGAGGACTGAAGCTTTCTTT
clone_size: NA; v_call: TRBV15; j_call: TRBJ2-7; d_call: NA; cdr3_aa: CATSRDRSPSTYEQYF; cdr3_nt: TGTGCCACCAGCAGAGATCGTTCCCCCTCTACCTACGAGCAGTACTTC
clone_size: NA; v_call: TRBV15; j_call: TRBJ1-2; d_call: TRBD1; cdr3_aa: CASSRGDSGLDYGYTF; cdr3_nt: TGTGCCAGCAGCAGAGGGGACAGTGGCTTGGACTATGGCTACACCTTC
clone_size: NA; v_call: TRBV5-6; j_call: TRBJ2-7; d_call: TRBD1; cdr3_aa: CASSSTQGAYEQYF; cdr3_nt: TGTGCCAGCAGCTCCACACAGGGGGCCTACGAGCAGTACTTC
clone_size: NA; v_call: TRBV13; j_call: TRBJ2-5; d_call: NA; cdr3_aa: CAGSHARETQYF; cdr3_nt: TGTGCCGGCAGCCATGCTAGGGAGACCCAGTACTTC
clone_size: NA; v_call: TRBV20-1; j_call: TRBJ2-3; d_call: NA; cdr3_aa: CSAPGPHTDTQYF; cdr3_nt: TGCAGTGCCCCGGGACCCCACACAGATACGCAGTATTTT
clone_size: once; v_call: TRBV14; j_call: TRBJ1-5; d_call: NA; cdr3_aa: CASSQRGEDQPQHF; cdr3_nt: TGTGCCAGCAGCCAACGGGGAGAGGATCAGCCCCAGCATTTT
clone_size: NA; v_call: TRBV20-1; j_call: TRBJ1-2; d_call: TRBD1; cdr3_aa: CSATGTGDNYGYTF; cdr3_nt: TGCAGTGCAACTGGGACAGGAGATAACTATGGCTACACCTTC
clone_size: few; v_call: TRBV9; j_call: TRBJ2-2; d_call: NA; cdr3_aa: CASGTGELFF; cdr3_nt: TGTGCCAGCGGGACCGGGGAGCTGTTTTTT
clone_size: NA; v_call: TRBV15; j_call: TRBJ2-2; d_call: NA; cdr3_aa: CASSRLGRNTGELFF; cdr3_nt: TGTGCCAGCAGCAGATTAGGACGTAACACGGGGGAGCTGTTTTTT
clone_size: NA; v_call: TRBV7-9; j_call: TRBJ2-7; d_call: NA; cdr3_aa: CASSPRPTHYDQSF; cdr3_nt: TGTGCCAGCAGCCCGCGACCTACACACTACGACCAGTCCTTC
clone_size: NA; v_call: TRBV7-2; j_call: TRBJ2-7; d_call: NA; cdr3_aa: CASSPRQDSLSYEQYF; cdr3_nt: TGTGCCAGCAGTCCCAGACAGGACAGCCTATCCTACGAGCAGTACTTC
clone_size: NA; v_call: TRBV7-2; j_call: TRBJ2-3; d_call: TRBD2; cdr3_aa: CASGVGTTGTRYF; cdr3_nt: TGTGCCAGCGGGGTCGGGACTACAGGTACGAGGTATTTT
clone_size: NA; v_call: TRBV15; j_call: TRBJ2-3; d_call: TRBD1; cdr3_aa: CATSLGGLADTQYF; cdr3_nt: TGTGCCACCAGCTTAGGGGGCCTTGCCGACACGCAGTATTTT
clone_size: NA; v_call: TRBV7-3; j_call: TRBJ2-3; d_call: TRBD1; cdr3_aa: CASRVGQGPEGSCF; cdr3_nt: TGTGCCAGCAGAGTGGGACAGGGGCCCGAGGGGAGCTGTTTT
clone_size: NA; v_call: TRBV19; j_call: TRBJ2-6; d_call: TRBD2; cdr3_aa: CASSILAGSSSGANVLTF; cdr3_nt: TGTGCCAGTAGTATATTAGCGGGGAGTAGCTCTGGGGCCAACGTCCTGACTTTC
clone_size: NA; v_call: TRBV9; j_call: TRBJ2-7; d_call: NA; cdr3_aa: CATSGRTLAYERYF; cdr3_nt: TGTGCCACCAGCGGCCGGACCCTAGCCTACGAGCGGTACTTC
clone_size: few; v_call: TRBV5-1; j_call: TRBJ2-3; d_call: NA; cdr3_aa: CASSLALTNSQYF; cdr3_nt: TGCGCCAGCAGCTTGGCCTTAACTAATTCGCAGTATTTT
clone_size: NA; v_call: TRBV7-2; j_call: TRBJ2-1; d_call: NA; cdr3_aa: CASSLQRSGDSDDQFF; cdr3_nt: TGTGCCAGCAGCTTACAGAGAAGCGGCGATAGCGATGATCAGTTCTTC
clone_size: NA; v_call: TRBV19; j_call: TRBJ1-5; d_call: NA; cdr3_aa: CASSIARGADTQHF; cdr3_nt: TGTGCCAGTAGTATAGCGAGAGGAGCCGATACGCAGCATTTT
clone_size: NA; v_call: TRBV7-9; j_call: TRBJ1-2; d_call: NA; cdr3_aa: CASSGEGDRKYDQTF; cdr3_nt: TGTGCCAGCAGCGGAGAGGGGGACCGGAAGTATGACCAGACCTTC
clone_size: NA; v_call: TRBV9; j_call: TRBJ1-1; d_call: NA; cdr3_aa: CASSAIAGNTGALF; cdr3_nt: TGTGCCAGCAGCGCAATAGCGGGTAACACCGGGGCTCTCTTT
clone_size: NA; v_call: TRBV5-1; j_call: TRBJ2-3; d_call: TRBD1; cdr3_aa: CASSPQTGGHTQYF; cdr3_nt: TGCGCCAGCAGCCCACAGACAGGGGGGCATACGCAGTATTTT
clone_size: NA; v_call: TRBV5-1; j_call: TRBJ2-7; d_call: TRBD1; cdr3_aa: CASSAGQGDEQYF; cdr3_nt: TGCGCCAGCAGCGCGGGACAGGGTGACGAGCAGTACTTC
clone_size: NA; v_call: TRBV5-1; j_call: TRBJ2-3; d_call: NA; cdr3_aa: CASSLEGGNATQYF; cdr3_nt: TGCGCCAGCAGCTTGGAAGGGGGTAACGCTACGCAGTATTTT
clone_size: NA; v_call: TRBV5-1; j_call: TRBJ2-3; d_call: TRBD2; cdr3_aa: CASSERGTDKQYF; cdr3_nt: TGCGCCAGCAGCGAGCGGGGCACTGATAAGCAGTATTTT
clone_size: NA; v_call: TRBV7-6; j_call: TRBJ2-5; d_call: NA; cdr3_aa: CAGSGANKNQYF; cdr3_nt: TGTGCCGGCAGTGGGGCGAATAAGAATCAGTACTTC
clone_size: medium-sized; v_call: TRBV2; j_call: TRBJ2-7; d_call: TRBD2; cdr3_aa: CASSEEGGGAYEQYF; cdr3_nt: TGTGCCAGCAGTGAAGAGGGCGGGGGAGCCTACGAGCAGTACTTC
clone_size: NA; v_call: TRBV2; j_call: TRBJ1-2; d_call: NA; cdr3_aa: CASRDGLAGGYSF; cdr3_nt: TGCGCCAGCAGGGACGGCCTTGCAGGTGGGTACTCCTTT
clone_size: NA; v_call: TRBV7-6; j_call: TRBJ1-2; d_call: NA; cdr3_aa: CASSLEQYWGPGSYTF; cdr3_nt: TGTGCCAGCAGCTTGGAGCAGTACTGGGGCCCGGGCAGCTACACCTTC
clone_size: NA; v_call: TRBV2; j_call: TRBJ1-1; d_call: NA; cdr3_aa: CASGDGGTETQYFVF; cdr3_nt: NA
clone_size: NA; v_call: TRBV11-2; j_call: TRBJ1-4; d_call: NA; cdr3_aa: CASRSGERPNEKLFF; cdr3_nt: TGTGCCAGCAGATCGGGAGAGCGTCCTAATGAAAAACTGTTTTTT
clone_size: NA; v_call: TRBV5-1; j_call: TRBJ2-1; d_call: TRBD2; cdr3_aa: CASSLGLADYNEQFF; cdr3_nt: TGTGCCAGCAGCTTGGGACTAGCGGACTACAATGAGCAGTTCTTC
clone_size: many; v_call: TRBV7-2; j_call: TRBJ2-3; d_call: TRBD2; cdr3_aa: CASSLAGGRNTQYF; cdr3_nt: TGTGCCAGCAGCTTAGCGGGAGGGCGAAATACGCAGTATTTT
clone_size: NA; v_call: TRBV2; j_call: TRBJ1-2; d_call: NA; cdr3_aa: CASSSRGGGNDGYTF; cdr3_nt: TGTGCCAGCAGCTCACGTGGAGGGGGAAACGACGGCTACACCTTC
clone_size: once; v_call: TRBV7-2; j_call: TRBJ1-2; d_call: TRBD1; cdr3_aa: CASRTPGQANLAETF; cdr3_nt: TGTGCCAGCAGGACACCGGGACAGGCGAACCTGGCCGAGACCTTC
clone_size: NA; v_call: TRBV5-6; j_call: TRBJ2-5; d_call: TRBD1; cdr3_aa: CASSLETGEETQYF; cdr3_nt: TGTGCCAGCAGCTTGGAGACAGGGGAAGAGACCCAGTACTTC
clone_size: few; v_call: TRBV20-1; j_call: TRBJ2-5; d_call: TRBD1; cdr3_aa: CSASSWGQPQETQYF; cdr3_nt: TGCAGTGCCAGTAGTTGGGGACAGCCCCAAGAGACCCAGTACTTC
clone_size: NA; v_call: TRBV15; j_call: TRBJ2-3; d_call: TRBD2; cdr3_aa: CATRTSGTDTQYF; cdr3_nt: TGTGCCACCAGGACTAGCGGCACAGATACGCAGTATTTT
clone_size: NA; v_call: TRBV2; j_call: TRBJ2-2; d_call: NA; cdr3_aa: CASLAGDTGTLFF; cdr3_nt: TGTGCCAGCTTGGCAGGGGACACCGGTACGCTGTTTTTT
clone_size: NA; v_call: TRBV7-3; j_call: TRBJ1-2; d_call: NA; cdr3_aa: CASSHGLAGGTPF; cdr3_nt: TGCGCCAGCAGCCACGGCCTTGCAGGTGGCACCCCCTTC
clone_size: NA; v_call: TRBV2; j_call: TRBJ2-3; d_call: TRBD2; cdr3_aa: CATPAGTSGFGPTDTQYF; cdr3_nt: TGTGCCACACCAGCGGGGACTAGCGGATTTGGGCCTACAGATACGCAGTATTTT
clone_size: once; v_call: TRBV9; j_call: TRBJ2-3; d_call: NA; cdr3_aa: CASSLWSAPANVHF; cdr3_nt: TGTGCCAGCAGCCTCTGGAGCGCTCCGGCCAACGTCCATTTT
clone_size: few; v_call: TRBV11-2; j_call: TRBJ2-3; d_call: NA; cdr3_aa: CASSDAGSPDTQYF; cdr3_nt: TGTGCCAGCAGCGATGCGGGAAGCCCCGATACGCAGTATTTT
clone_size: NA; v_call: TRBV9; j_call: TRBJ2-3; d_call: NA; cdr3_aa: CASGVGGAKPQYF; cdr3_nt: TGTGCCAGCGGGGTCGGGGGAGCAAAGCCGCAGTATTTT
clone_size: few; v_call: TRBV24-1; j_call: TRBJ2-7; d_call: NA; cdr3_aa: CATSDKKTGEDYEQYF; cdr3_nt: TGTGCCACCAGTGACAAGAAAACAGGGGAGGACTACGAGCAGTACTTC
clone_size: once; v_call: TRBV5-6; j_call: TRBJ2-7; d_call: NA; cdr3_aa: CASSLELGEQYF; cdr3_nt: TGTGCCAGCAGCTTGGAGTTGGGCGAGCAGTACTTC
clone_size: NA; v_call: TRBV7-9; j_call: TRBJ2-1; d_call: NA; cdr3_aa: CASSPRQFEETQYFF; cdr3_nt: TGTGCCAGCAGCCCGAGGCAGTTTGAAGAGACCCAGTACTTCTTC
clone_size: many; v_call: TRBV13; j_call: TRBJ1-1; d_call: NA; cdr3_aa: CATHLLGRAEAFF; cdr3_nt: TGTGCCACCCACCTTCTGGGGAGGGCTGAAGCTTTCTTT
clone_size: NA; v_call: TRBV12-3/TRBV12-4; j_call: TRBJ2-5; d_call: NA; cdr3_aa: CASTAQSQETQYF; cdr3_nt: TGTGCCAGCACGGCGCAATCGCAAGAGACCCAGTACTTC
clone_size: NA; v_call: TRBV19; j_call: TRBJ2-3; d_call: NA; cdr3_aa: CASSLAGGADKQQF; cdr3_nt: TGTGCCAGTAGTTTAGCTGGAGGAGCCGACAAGCAGCAGTTC
clone_size: once; v_call: TRBV9; j_call: TRBJ1-1; d_call: NA; cdr3_aa: CASSVEDYHLVNTF; cdr3_nt: TGTGCCAGCAGCGTAGAGGACTATCACCTGGTGAACACCTTT
clone_size: NA; v_call: TRBV7-3; j_call: TRBJ1-2; d_call: NA; cdr3_aa: CASSETWEDYGYTF; cdr3_nt: TGTGCCAGCAGCGAAACCTGGGAGGACTATGGCTACACTTTC
clone_size: NA; v_call: TRBV9; j_call: TRBJ2-5; d_call: NA; cdr3_aa: CASSARGTWGETQYF; cdr3_nt: TGTGCCAGCAGCGCTAGGGGGACTTGGGGAGAGACCCAGTACTTC